The subject of this entry is one T cell receptor (beta chain). Its target is not known. Extracted from the samples, RNA was reverse transcribed into cDNA to serve as the sequencing template. Measured with immunoSEQ multiplex PCR; TCRdb has only the in-frame clones, and not every one. There are around 200,000 clones in the sample; about 60% occur only once, and roughly an eighth lies in the top ten. This sample stems from a study of CD8+ T cells in alopecia areata. Study conclusions and caveats: In blood and scalp, many expanded lesional clones persisted during tofacitinib.

CDR1 and CDR2 from the germline V gene are PRHDT and FYEKMQ (reference sequence). V lost 5 bases and J lost 2, with 14 bases in between. The CDR3 sequence is 15 residues long. Treatment here: oral pan-JAK inhibitor, 5-10 mg twice daily. The sequences come from CD8+ T cells sorted from blood, collected at week 24, from a patient treated with tofacitinib. The sequence came from a human donor with alopecia areata. The chain combines TRBV13 with TRBJ2-3; TRBD2 is a possible D gene (5 bases). CDR3 sequence reads: CASSPQTGITDTQYF. The CDR3 region has the DNA TGTGCCAGCAGCCCCCAGACGGGAATCACAGATACGCAGTATTTT.